Detailed here is one T cell receptor beta chain. The antigen is not known. Assay: immunoSEQ multiplex PCR; the TCRdb copy retains only in-frame clones and omits some. The sample comprises some 30,000 clones, nearly 97% of which are singletons, and approximately 1.5% rests with the top ten. Germline V gives CDR1 SGHDT, CDR2 YYEEEE. V was clipped by 5 bases and J by 3 bases, with 11 bases between them. The CDR3 spans 14 residues. This specimen comes from a study of T cell clonotyping in hematopoietic cell transplantation. Study-wide points: Cells were unsorted, so CD4 and CD8 contributions were not separated. Graft donor and pretransplant recipient Inverse Simpson Index values predicted broader posttransplant TCR diversity. Few recipient clonotypes overlapped donors; over 97% were de novo at given depth.

The sequencing input was peripheral blood mononuclear cells. The chain carries TRBV5-6 and TRBJ1-4; D not resolved. This receptor was obtained from a man aged 45-65 years in good health. Some clones in this sample may be carry-over from other donors' samples. CDR3 sequence: CASSRTSANEKLFF. In DNA form, the CDR3 reads TGTGCCAGCAGTCGGACCTCCGCTAATGAAAAACTGTTTTTT.